The T cell receptor (beta chain) under discussion was sequenced for a study of T cells expressing NK-cell markers. Across the study: The TCR beta repertoires were obtained from sorted CD3+CD56+NKG2C+, CD3+CD56+NKG2C- and CD3+CD56-NKG2C+ T cells. Findings and caveats of the study: The study left the HCMV specificity of expanded NKG2C+ T cell clones unresolved.

The CDR3 extends over 15 amino acids. Germline values: CDR1 SGHDN, CDR2 FVKESK. On this clonotype itself: Its cognate antigen is unknown.

Each CDR3 protein gets one entry in TCRdb, which reprocessed the 5' RACE reads and gives no DNA. The sample has around 21,000 distinct CDR3 sequences. This TCR came from a man aged 18-70 years in good health. This chain uses TRBV14 with TRBJ2-2; TCRdb indicates TRBD2, and absent DNA this call remains unverified. What was sequenced was blood T cells: a sorted CD56 or NKG2C T cell subset, CD4+ or CD8+ T cells, or bulk PBMC T cells (not recorded which). Here the CDR3 reads CASSRGTSQTGELFF.